This TCR beta chain was sequenced for a study of shared clonotypes between healthy human individuals. Findings and limits, study-wide: Naive subsets typically showed greater estimated richness than memory subsets.

The CDR3 extends over 18 amino acids. Trimming cost V 7 bases and J 5 bases; bases outside gene matches: 12. Germline V CDR1 and CDR2: WNHNN, SYGVQD (reference sequence). Comment on this clone: Antigen unknown.

Deep-level settings were used for running the assay. TCRdb's table, derived via immunoSEQ multiplex PCR, lists solely in-frame clones and lacks some. The data hold 950,000 to 1,100,000 clones, with 60% to 80% observed a single time. The chain combines TRBV10-1 with TRBJ2-1, with 15 bases that match TRBD2. The sample consisted of memory CD4+ T cells sorted from blood. Subset given: CD45RA-negative fraction. This clonotype originated in a man aged 18 to 29 in good health. CDR3 in amino acids: CASTRTSGRGTFDNEQFF. CDR3 coding DNA: TGCGCCAGCACCCGGACTAGCGGGAGGGGTACGTTCGACAATGAGCAGTTCTTC.